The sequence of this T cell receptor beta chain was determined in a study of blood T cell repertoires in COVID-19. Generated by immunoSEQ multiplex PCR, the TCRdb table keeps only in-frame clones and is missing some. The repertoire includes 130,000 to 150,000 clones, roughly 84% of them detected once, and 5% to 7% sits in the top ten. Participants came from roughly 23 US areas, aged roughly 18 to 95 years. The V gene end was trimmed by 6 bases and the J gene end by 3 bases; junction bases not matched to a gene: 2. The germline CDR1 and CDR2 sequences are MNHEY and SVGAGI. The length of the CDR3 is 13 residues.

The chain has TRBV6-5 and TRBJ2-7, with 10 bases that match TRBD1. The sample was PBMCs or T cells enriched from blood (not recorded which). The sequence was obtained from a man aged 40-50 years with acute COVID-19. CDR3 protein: CASSRDRGYEQYF. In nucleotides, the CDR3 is TGTGCCAGCAGCCGGGACAGGGGCTACGAGCAGTACTTC.